The TCR beta chain under discussion was sequenced for a study of cytomegalovirus exposure and HLA in healthy donors. Findings of the study overall: A link between a missense DCLRE1C variant and TCR beta V- and J-gene trimming emerged from a later analysis.

Of note for this clone: No antigen is known for it.

PCR was performed using 60 Vbeta and 13 Jbeta primers. The repertoire was sequenced with immunoSEQ multiplex PCR; TCRdb's copy has only in-frame clones and lacks some. This sample carries 75,000 to 95,000 clones, 50% to 75% of them seen once, and the ten largest clones take roughly 3.9%. Per germline, CDR1 MNHEY and CDR2 SVGAGI. The CDR3 loop spans 13 amino acids. Trimming took off 6 bases at V and 0 bases at J, with 8 bases between the two ends. Sequenced: PBMCs. V gene TRBV6-5 combines with J gene TRBJ1-2, with D possibly TRBD1 on 6 matching bases. This TCR derives from a man aged 30 to 45 in good health and CMV-seronegative. The DNA for the CDR3 is TGTGCCAGCAGGGACAGTCCTAACTATGGCTACACCTTC. Translated, it gives CASRDSPNYGYTF.